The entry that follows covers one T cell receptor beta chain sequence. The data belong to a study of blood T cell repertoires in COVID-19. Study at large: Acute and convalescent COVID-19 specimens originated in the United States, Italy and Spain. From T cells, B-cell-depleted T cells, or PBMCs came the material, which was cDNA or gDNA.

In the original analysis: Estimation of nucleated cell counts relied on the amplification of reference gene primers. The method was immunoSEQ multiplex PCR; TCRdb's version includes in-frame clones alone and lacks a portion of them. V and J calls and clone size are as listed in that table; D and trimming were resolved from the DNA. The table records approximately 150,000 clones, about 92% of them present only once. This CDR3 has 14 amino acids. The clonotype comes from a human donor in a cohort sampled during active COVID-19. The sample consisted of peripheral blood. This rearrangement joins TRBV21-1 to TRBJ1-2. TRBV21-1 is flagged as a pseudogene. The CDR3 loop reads CASSRGRSQRGYTF. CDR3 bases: TGTGCCAGCAGCCGGGGGAGGTCTCAACGGGGCTACACCTTC.